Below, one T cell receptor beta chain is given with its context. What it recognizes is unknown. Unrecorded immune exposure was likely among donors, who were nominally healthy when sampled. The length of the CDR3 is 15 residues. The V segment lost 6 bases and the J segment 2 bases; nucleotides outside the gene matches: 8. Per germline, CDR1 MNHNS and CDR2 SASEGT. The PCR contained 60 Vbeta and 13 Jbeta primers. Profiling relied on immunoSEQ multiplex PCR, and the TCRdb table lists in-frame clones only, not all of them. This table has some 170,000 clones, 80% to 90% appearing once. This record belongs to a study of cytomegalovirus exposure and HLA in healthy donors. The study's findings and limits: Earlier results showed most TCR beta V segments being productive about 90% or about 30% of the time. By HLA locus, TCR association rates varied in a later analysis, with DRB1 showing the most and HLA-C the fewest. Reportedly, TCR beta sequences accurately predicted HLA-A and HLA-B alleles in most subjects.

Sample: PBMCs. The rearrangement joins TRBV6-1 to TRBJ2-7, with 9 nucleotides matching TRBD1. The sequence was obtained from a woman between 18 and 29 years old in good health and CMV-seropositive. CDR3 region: CASRGTGGSAYEQYF. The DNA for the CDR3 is TGTGCCAGCAGAGGAACAGGGGGCAGCGCCTACGAGCAGTACTTC.